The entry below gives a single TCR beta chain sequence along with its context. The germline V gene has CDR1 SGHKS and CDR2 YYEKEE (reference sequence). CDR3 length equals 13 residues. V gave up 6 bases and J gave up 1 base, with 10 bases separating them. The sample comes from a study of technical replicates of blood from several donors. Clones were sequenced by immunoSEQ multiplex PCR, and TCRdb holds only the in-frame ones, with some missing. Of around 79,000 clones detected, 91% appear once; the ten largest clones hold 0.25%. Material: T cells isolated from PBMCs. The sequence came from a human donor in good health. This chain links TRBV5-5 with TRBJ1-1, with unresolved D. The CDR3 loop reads CASMSEENTEAFF. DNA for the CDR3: TGTGCCAGCATGAGCGAGGAGAACACTGAAGCTTTCTTT.